This is a list of T cell receptor beta chains from one sample in a study of T cells after posttransplantation cyclophosphamide. Repertoires were generated with immunoSEQ multiplex PCR, while TCRdb's copy carries only in-frame clones and drops some. Found here are roughly 49,000 clones, no singletons; the ten largest cover around 2.2%. The sequenced material came from PBMCs. Receptors originate from a man aged 35 to 55 in good health, CMV-negative, and a related stem cell transplant donor. CDR3s include the opening cysteine and the closing phenylalanine or tryptophan. The order of the fields is CDR3 protein, V gene, J gene.

CASSAETGLAGGGEQFF,TRBV9,TRBJ2-1
CASSSRTSSSTDTQYF,TRBV7-2,TRBJ2-3
CASSLVGANTEAFF,TRBV7-3,TRBJ1-1
CASSLEGSGLFNEQFF,TRBV11-3,TRBJ2-1
CASSRTGGNEQFF,TRBV5-5,TRBJ2-1
CASSPGTGEDGEQYF,TRBV7-9,TRBJ2-7
CASSLRGYNQPQHF,TRBV5-6,TRBJ1-5
CASSYRPGQYTEAFF,TRBV5-5,TRBJ1-1
CASSSTGQEIDTQYF,TRBV5-1,TRBJ2-3
CASSQGLAANTGELFF,TRBV4-2,TRBJ2-2
CASSSWEGTSGFMQETQYF,TRBV9,TRBJ2-5
CASARGTGWNEQFF,TRBV27,TRBJ2-1
CAWRWTEAQETQYF,TRBV30,TRBJ2-5
CASRSIGGTSDTGPYEQYF,TRBV28,-
CASRPTYRGTNEKLFF,TRBV7-9,TRBJ1-4
CASSLTGVNEQFF,TRBV27,TRBJ2-1
CASSYSKTGTGSPLHF,TRBV6-5,TRBJ1-6
CAIRKTSGSPYEQYF,TRBV10-3,TRBJ2-7
CASSAVRDREYNSPLHF,TRBV9,TRBJ1-6
CASSGLAGTREQFF,TRBV28,TRBJ2-1
CASSRQGVKAGELFF,TRBV5-4,TRBJ2-2
CASGTSGMVEQFF,TRBV28,TRBJ2-1
CASSQGGAYSGANVLTF,TRBV4-1,TRBJ2-6
CARTGISTYEQYF,TRBV2,TRBJ2-7
CASSPLEANYGYTF,TRBV6-5,TRBJ1-2
CASSTRDIGGYTF,TRBV7-2,TRBJ1-2
CASSPWGGTSYNEQFF,TRBV7-3,TRBJ2-1
CASSATGGYGYTF,TRBV6-1,TRBJ1-2
CASSIGTRTSGRANNEQFF,TRBV19,TRBJ2-1
CASSPPVGLYEQYF,TRBV7-9,TRBJ2-7
CASSLELADNEQFF,TRBV27,TRBJ2-1
CASLAGGSGANVLTF,TRBV6-5,TRBJ2-6
CASSFAGRDQPQHF,TRBV28,TRBJ1-5
CASSESPSQYYGYTF,TRBV6-1,TRBJ1-2
CASMGDMYQETQYF,TRBV19,TRBJ2-5
CASSLAGSETQYF,TRBV5-4,TRBJ2-5
CASSQDPAGGTYNEQFF,TRBV4-3,TRBJ2-1
CASRAGRAYNEQFF,TRBV27,TRBJ2-1
CASSLVARGGVAYEQYF,TRBV11-2,TRBJ2-7
CASSERKVPGTNYGYTF,TRBV14,TRBJ1-2
CASSLKTSGSSLRGYEQYF,TRBV18,TRBJ2-7
CASGPGPDYGYTF,TRBV12-5,TRBJ1-2
CASSHYGLAGSSEQYF,TRBV14,TRBJ2-7
CASSLTQGGGGAFF,TRBV11-2,TRBJ1-1
CASSPDTYEQYF,TRBV9,TRBJ2-7
CASSLTSGSVADTQYF,TRBV9,TRBJ2-3
CASRVAGMNNEQFF,TRBV10-2,TRBJ2-1
CASRQGLNTEAFF,TRBV7-2,TRBJ1-1
CASSPGQGTSPLHF,TRBV27,TRBJ1-6
CASSARTPSPTDTQYF,TRBV19,TRBJ2-3
CAWSAAGTSGRGDF,TRBV30,TRBJ2-7
CASRDWSSGNTIYF,TRBV7-2,TRBJ1-3
CASSPGLAGVETQYF,TRBV5-1,TRBJ2-5